The entry below describes one T cell receptor (beta chain). The data derive from a study of cytomegalovirus exposure and HLA in healthy donors. The CDR3 spans 14 residues. Trimming removed 6 bases from V and 4 bases from J, with 12 bases in between. The V gene's germline CDR1 is SNHLY and CDR2 FYNNEI. 60 Vbeta and 13 Jbeta primers were used in PCR. Sequencing was performed with immunoSEQ multiplex PCR; in TCRdb, only in-frame clones are kept and a portion is missing. The table has 130,000 or so clones, about 75% seen once. This clonotype was sampled from a man aged 35 to 55 in good health and CMV-seronegative. The chain is built from TRBV2 and TRBJ1-4, with D hard to call. Sequencing was performed on PBMCs. CDR3 loop: CASRVGEFNEKLFF. The CDR3 coding sequence is TGTGCCAGCAGGGTGGGCGAGTTTAATGAAAAACTGTTTTTT.